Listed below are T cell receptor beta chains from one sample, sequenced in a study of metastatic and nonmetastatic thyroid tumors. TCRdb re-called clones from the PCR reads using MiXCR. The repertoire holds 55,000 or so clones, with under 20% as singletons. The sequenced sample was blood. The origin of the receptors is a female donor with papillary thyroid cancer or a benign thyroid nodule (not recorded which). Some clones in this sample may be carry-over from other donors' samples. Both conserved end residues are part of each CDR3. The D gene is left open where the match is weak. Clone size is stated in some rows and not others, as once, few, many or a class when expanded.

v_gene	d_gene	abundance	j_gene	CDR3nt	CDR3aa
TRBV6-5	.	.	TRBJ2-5	TGTGCCAGCAGTTACTCTCGCAGGGCGTACCAAGAGACCCAGTACTTC	CASSYSRRAYQETQYF
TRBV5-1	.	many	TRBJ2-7	TGCGCCAGCAGCCATAACAGGGCCCACGAGCAGTACTTC	CASSHNRAHEQYF
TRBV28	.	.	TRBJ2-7	TGTGCCAGGACCCCGAAAGTTTTTAACGAGCAGTACTTC	CARTPKVFNEQYF
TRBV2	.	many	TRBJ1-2	TGTGCCAGCAGTGAAGGGGACGGCTATGGCTACACCTTC	CASSEGDGYGYTF
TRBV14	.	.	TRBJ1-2	TGTGCCAGCAGCCAGAGGACAGTGAATTCTGATCGGGATGGCTACACCTTC	CASSQRTVNSDRDGYTF
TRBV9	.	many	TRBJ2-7	TGTGCCAGCAGCCTTAGCGCCACGGACTACGAGCAGTACTTC	CASSLSATDYEQYF
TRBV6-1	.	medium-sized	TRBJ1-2	TGTGCCAGCCAGCGACAAGACTATGGCTACACCTTC	CASQRQDYGYTF
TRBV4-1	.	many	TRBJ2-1	TGCGCCAGCAGCCAAGCGGTGGGGGACCGGGGCTCCTACAATGAGCAGTTCTTC	CASSQAVGDRGSYNEQFF
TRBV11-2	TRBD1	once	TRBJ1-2	TGTGCCAGCAGCTTAGGAGGTGGACGGACAGGGGAATATGGCTACACCTTC	CASSLGGGRTGEYGYTF
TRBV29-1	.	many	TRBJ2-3	TGCAGCGTTACTGGACGGTTCACAGATACGCAGTATTTT	CSVTGRFTDTQYF
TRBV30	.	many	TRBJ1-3	TGTGCCTGGAGTGTGGAGAGAACAGGAAACACCATATATTTT	CAWSVERTGNTIYF
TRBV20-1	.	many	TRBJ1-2	TGCAGTGCTAGCAGTGAGGGGTTTGGCTATGGCTACACCTTC	CSASSEGFGYGYTF
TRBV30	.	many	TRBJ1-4	TGTGCCTGGGGGGGGGCAACTAATGAAAAACTGTTTTTT	CAWGGATNEKLFF
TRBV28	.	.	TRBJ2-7	TGTGCCAGCAGACGTATTATGAAACCCTACGAGCAGTACTTC	CASRRIMKPYEQYF
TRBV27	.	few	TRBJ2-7	TGTGCCAGCAGTTTGGCCAGCCCGACCTACGAGCAGTACTTC	CASSLASPTYEQYF
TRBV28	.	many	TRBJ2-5	TGTGCCAGCAGTTTAGGTACAGGCCAAGAGACCCAGTACTTC	CASSLGTGQETQYF
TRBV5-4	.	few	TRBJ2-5	TGTGCCAGCAGCTTGAAGCGGGCGGTCCAAGAGACCCAGTACTTC	CASSLKRAVQETQYF
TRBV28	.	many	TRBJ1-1	TGTGCCAGCAGTTTAATGTCGGGGGGCGGTGGCACTGAAGCTTTCTTT	CASSLMSGGGGTEAFF
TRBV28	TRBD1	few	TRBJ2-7	TGTGCCAGCAGTTTAGGCCAGACAGGGTTGTACGAGCAGTACTTC	CASSLGQTGLYEQYF
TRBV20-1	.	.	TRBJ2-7	TGCAGTGCTAGACCTATGACTATCGGGGACTCCTACGAGCAGTACTTC	CSARPMTIGDSYEQYF
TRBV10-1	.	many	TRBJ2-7	TGCGCCAGCAGTGAAGGCTCCTCCTACGAGCAGTACTTC	CASSEGSSYEQYF
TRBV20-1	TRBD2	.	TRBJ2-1	TGCAGTGCTCCGGGACTAGCGGTAGGGCTCTCGGTCAATGAGCAGTTCTTC	CSAPGLAVGLSVNEQFF
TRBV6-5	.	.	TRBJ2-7	TGTGCCAGCAGTTCTATCGGGGAGGCGGTAGAGCAGTACTTC	CASSSIGEAVEQYF
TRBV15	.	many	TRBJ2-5	TGTGCCACCAGCAGGTCCGCGGGGCGCGAGACCCAGTACTTC	CATSRSAGRETQYF
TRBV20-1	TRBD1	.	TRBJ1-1	TGCAGTGCTAGAGATCCAGACAGGGAGAACACTGAAGCTTTCTTT	CSARDPDRENTEAFF
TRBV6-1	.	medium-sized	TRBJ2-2	TGTGCCAGCAGTAAACCCACGGGGAGGGAGCTGTTTTTT	CASSKPTGRELFF
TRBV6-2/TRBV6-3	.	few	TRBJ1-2	TGTGCCAGCAGTTACTTCGGACCGTCCTATGGCTACACCTTC	CASSYFGPSYGYTF
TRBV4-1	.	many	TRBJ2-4	TGCGCCAGCAGTCAACCCCGGGAAGGGGCGGCCAAAAACATTCAGTACTTC	CASSQPREGAAKNIQYF
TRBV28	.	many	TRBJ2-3	TGTGCCAGCAGTCCATCGCGGACGAACACAGATACGCAGTATTTT	CASSPSRTNTDTQYF
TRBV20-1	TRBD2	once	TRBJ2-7	TGCAGTGCTCAAGATTGGGCTAGCGGGACTGATGTGCAGTACTTC	CSAQDWASGTDVQYF
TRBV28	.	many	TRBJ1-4	TGTGCCAGCAGTTTCCCGACAGACGAAGGGGAAAAACTGTTTTTT	CASSFPTDEGEKLFF
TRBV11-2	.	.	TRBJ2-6	TGTGCCAGCAGCTTTGGCAGGGTAGAGGGATTCTCTGGGGCCAACGTCCTGACTTTC	CASSFGRVEGFSGANVLTF
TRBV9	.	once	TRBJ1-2	TGTGCCAGCAGCGCCCAACCGGACAGTGTGGGGATCTACACCTTC	CASSAQPDSVGIYTF
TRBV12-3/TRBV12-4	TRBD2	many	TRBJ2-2	TGTGCCAGCAGACATTCGCGGACTAGAAGGACCGGGGAGCTGTTTTTT	CASRHSRTRRTGELFF
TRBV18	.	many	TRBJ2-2	TGTGCCAGCAATAGCGTGAAAACCGGGGAGCTGTTTTTT	CASNSVKTGELFF
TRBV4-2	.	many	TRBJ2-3	TGTGCCAGCAGCCCAGGATTGCGGGATACGCAGTATTTT	CASSPGLRDTQYF
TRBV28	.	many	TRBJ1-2	TGTGCCACCTTAGGAGGCCCACGAAGATGGGGAATCTATGGCTACACCTTC	CATLGGPRRWGIYGYTF
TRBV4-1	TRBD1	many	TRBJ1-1	TGCGCCAGCAGCCTTATGACAGGGGTGAACACTGAAGCTTTCTTT	CASSLMTGVNTEAFF
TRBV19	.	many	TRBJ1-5	TGTGCCAGTAGTTACCAGGGGTCGAGCAATCAGCCCCAGCATTTT	CASSYQGSSNQPQHF